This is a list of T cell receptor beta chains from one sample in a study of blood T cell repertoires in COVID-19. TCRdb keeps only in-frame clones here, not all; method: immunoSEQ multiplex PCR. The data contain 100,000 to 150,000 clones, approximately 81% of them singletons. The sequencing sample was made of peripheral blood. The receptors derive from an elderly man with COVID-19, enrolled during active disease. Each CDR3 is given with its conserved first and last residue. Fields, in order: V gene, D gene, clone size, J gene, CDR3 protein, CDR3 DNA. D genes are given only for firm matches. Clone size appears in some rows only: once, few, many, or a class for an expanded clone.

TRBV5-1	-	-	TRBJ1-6	CASSVQDSIISPLHF	TGCGCCAGCAGCGTACAAGACAGTATAATTTCACCCCTCCACTTT
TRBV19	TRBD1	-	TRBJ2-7	CASRDSGGAGYEQYF	TGTGCCAGTCGGGACTCAGGGGGCGCGGGCTACGAGCAGTACTTC
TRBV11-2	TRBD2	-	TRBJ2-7	CASSVTGTSAYEQYF	TGTGCCAGCAGCGTAACCGGGACTAGCGCCTACGAGCAGTACTTC
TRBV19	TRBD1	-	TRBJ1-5	CASTPPGQGPFYSNQPQHF	TGTGCCAGTACTCCCCCTGGACAGGGGCCGTTCTATAGCAATCAGCCCCAGCATTTT
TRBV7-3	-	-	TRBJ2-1	CASSLSTPASLNEQFF	TGTGCCAGCAGCTTATCTACCCCGGCTAGCCTCAATGAGCAGTTCTTC
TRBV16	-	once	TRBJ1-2	CASSRLNYGYTF	TGTGCCAGCAGCCGACTGAACTATGGCTACACCTTC
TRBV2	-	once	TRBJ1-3	CASSEQGTTGNTIYF	TGTGCCAGCAGTGAACAGGGGACGACTGGAAACACCATATATTTT
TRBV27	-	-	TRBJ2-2	CASSYLRWGDTGELFF	TGTGCCAGCAGTTACCTCAGGTGGGGGGACACCGGGGAGCTGTTTTTT
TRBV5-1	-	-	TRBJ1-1	CASSFGGDGAFF	TGCGCCAGCAGCTTCGGGGGGGACGGAGCTTTCTTT
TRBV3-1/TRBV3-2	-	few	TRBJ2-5	CASSQGQALQETQYF	TGTGCCAGCAGCCAAGGACAGGCCCTACAAGAGACCCAGTACTTC
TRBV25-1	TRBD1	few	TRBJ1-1	CASSHGTGYEAFF	TGTGCCAGCAGTCACGGGACAGGGTATGAAGCTTTCTTT
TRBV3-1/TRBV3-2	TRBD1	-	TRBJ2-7	CASSQDGLGQGNFYEQYF	TGTGCCAGCAGCCAAGACGGATTAGGACAGGGAAATTTTTACGAGCAGTACTTC
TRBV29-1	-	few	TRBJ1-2	CSVEARGWSYGYTF	TGCAGCGTTGAAGCAAGAGGGTGGTCCTATGGCTACACCTTC
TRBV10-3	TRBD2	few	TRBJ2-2	CAISPLAGGNTGELFF	TGTGCCATCAGCCCTTTAGCGGGAGGGAACACCGGGGAGCTGTTTTTT
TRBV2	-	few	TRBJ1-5	CASSPARGNQPQHF	TGTGCCAGCAGCCCGGCAAGGGGAAATCAGCCCCAGCATTTT
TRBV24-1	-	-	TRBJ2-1	CATSDSGYNEQFF	TGTGCCACCAGTGATTCAGGGTACAATGAGCAGTTCTTC